Below, 17 T cell receptor beta chains from the same sample are listed, as sequenced in a study of blood T cell repertoires in COVID-19. TCRdb keeps only in-frame clones here, not all; method: immunoSEQ multiplex PCR. The sample contains approximately 170,000 clones, approximately 85% of which appear only once. Sequencing was done on a sample of peripheral blood. Receptor source: a man at least 80 years old with COVID-19, enrolled during active disease.

The chain has TRBV28 and TRBJ2-2; 9 positions agree with TRBD1. This CDR3 spans 13 amino acids. Germline trimming cut 8 bases from V and 4 bases from J; bases unmatched to any gene: 2. Per germline, CDR1 MDHEN and CDR2 SYDVKM. CDR3 coding DNA: TGTGCCAGCGTGACAGGGGGCACCGGGGAGCTGTTTTTT. As protein: CASVTGGTGELFF.

This sequence joins TRBV29-1 and TRBJ1-2; 7 bases are a match to TRBD1. Germline assignment: CDR1 SQVTM and CDR2 ANQGSEA. This CDR3 has 11 residues. V gave up 4 bases and J gave up 7 bases; unmatched junction bases: 3. The CDR3 reads CSVGQGFGYTF. CDR3 DNA sequence: TGCAGCGTTGGACAGGGATTTGGCTACACCTTC.

The chain recombines TRBV5-3 with TRBJ2-2; 8 bases agree with TRBD1. TRBV5-3 is noted as an ORF with a role that remains uncertain. J was trimmed by 2 bases and V by 4 bases; bases with no gene match: 7. This CDR3 is built from 16 residues. The CDR3 DNA is TGTGCCAGAAGCCGGACGGACAGGGTCAACACCGGGGAGCTGTTTTTT. Its translation: CARSRTDRVNTGELFF.

A few counts support this clone. This chain links TRBV4-3 with TRBJ1-1, with D maybe TRBD1 (5 bases). CDR3 length: 13 amino acids. Deletions cut 0 bases from V and 10 bases from J, with 12 bases between. The germline gives CDR1 LGHNA, CDR2 YSLEER. In DNA form, the CDR3 reads TGCGCCAGCAGCCAAGAAGGTGGGGGGATAGCTTTCTTT. The encoded protein is CASSQEGGGIAFF.

The chain combines TRBV5-1 with TRBJ2-2, with a weak D call TRBD2 (5 bases). Germline V gene data show CDR1 as SGHRS and CDR2 as YFSETQ. The CDR3 has 14 residues. Trimming took 4 bases from V and 4 from J, leaving 11 bases between them. CDR3 protein: CASSMFGGTGELFF. The CDR3, as DNA: TGCGCCAGCAGCATGTTCGGAGGCACCGGGGAGCTGTTTTTT.

The chain carries TRBV7-2 and TRBJ2-2; 8 nucleotides align to TRBD2. With V trimmed by 6 bases and J by 4 bases, 13 bases remained unmatched. CDR1 and CDR2 (germline): SGHTA, FQGNSA. The CDR3 covers 17 residues. CDR3 region: CASSYRWGGGRTGELFF. CDR3 coding DNA: TGTGCCAGCAGTTACCGCTGGGGCGGGGGGCGCACCGGGGAGCTGTTTTTT.

This chain links TRBV7-2 with TRBJ2-1; D might be TRBD2 (7 bases). The CDR3 runs to 15 residues. The germline V gene encodes CDR1 SGHTA and CDR2 FQGNSA. V lost 1 base, J lost 5 bases, and 12 bases lay in between. The CDR3 protein is CASSLVGGLDNEQFF. Written as DNA, the CDR3 is TGTGCCAGCAGCTTAGTCGGGGGGCTAGACAATGAGCAGTTCTTC.

This chain joins TRBV19 and TRBJ1-1, with 9 bases identical to TRBD1. The J segment lost 5 bases and the V segment lost 6 bases, leaving 7 bases of the junction unmatched. Germline V gene data show CDR1 as LNHDA and CDR2 as SQIVND (reference sequence). This CDR3 contains 14 residues. Written as DNA, the CDR3 is TGTGCCAGTAGGACGGACAGGGGAGGAACTGAAGCTTTCTTT. It encodes CASRTDRGGTEAFF. Full variable domain (outside the CDR3, taken from reference TRBV19 and TRBJ1-1): DGGITQSPKYLFRKEGQNVTLSCEQNLNHDAMYWYRQDPGQGLRLIYYSQIVNDFQKGDIAEGYSVSREKKESFPLTVTSAQKNPTAFYLCASRTDRGGTEAFFGQGTRLTVV.

This clone was seen a few times. The rearrangement uses TRBV9 and TRBJ2-2, with 7 bases aligning to TRBD1. CDR1 SGDLS and CDR2 YYNGEE come from the germline V gene. J lost 7 bases, V lost 3 bases, and 6 bases had no gene match. The length of the CDR3 is 14 residues. The CDR3 loop reads CASSGQGDYGELFF. CDR3 DNA sequence: TGTGCCAGCAGCGGTCAGGGGGATTACGGGGAGCTGTTTTTT.

The chain uses TRBV7-9 and TRBJ1-5; 7 nucleotides match TRBD1. V lost 7 bases and J lost 2; bases outside the gene matches: 5. The CDR3 is 14 amino acids. Germline loops: CDR1 SEHNR, CDR2 FQNEAQ (reference sequence). This chain's CDR3 is CASTQGTGNQPQHF. CDR3 in DNA: TGTGCCAGCACCCAGGGGACAGGCAATCAGCCCCAGCATTTT.

The chain employs TRBV18 and TRBJ2-7; D is uncertain. Per germline, CDR1 KGHSH and CDR2 LQKENI. The CDR3 totals 14 residues. Trimming stripped 3 bases from V and 4 bases from J, with 13 bases between. The CDR3 loop reads CASSPALASYEQYF. The CDR3 nucleotides read TGTGCCAGCTCACCGGCCTTAGCTAGTTACGAGCAGTACTTC.

The chain recombines TRBV11-2 with TRBJ1-4; D is perhaps TRBD1 (6 bases). CDR1 and CDR2 (germline): SGHAT, FQNNGV. The CDR3 runs to 14 residues. Between the trimmed V and J ends, which lost 7 bases and 1 base, there was a span of 10 bases. The CDR3: CASNLQGTNEKLFF. The DNA for the CDR3 is TGTGCCAGCAACCTACAGGGAACTAATGAAAAACTGTTTTTT.

With regard to this clone: The sample contains more than one DNA sequence encoding this CDR3. V usage is TRBV12-3 or TRBV12-4 and J usage is TRBJ1-5, with no clear D. The CDR3 is 13 amino acids. V shed 5 bases and J shed 0 bases, with 5 bases lying between them. CDR3: CASSLYSNQPQHF. CDR3 DNA: TGTGCCAGCAGTCTGTATAGCAATCAGCCCCAGCATTTT.

For this clone: This CDR3 is also generated by other DNA sequences in the sample. V usage is TRBV19 and J usage is TRBJ1-5; D remains ambiguous. Germline CDR1 and CDR2: LNHDA and SQIVND (reference sequence). This CDR3 comprises 14 residues. The V end was cut by 1 base, the J end by 2 bases, with 6 bases between. Written as DNA, the CDR3 is TGTGCCAGTAGTATAGGGAGGGGCAATCAGCCCCAGCATTTT. Amino acid sequence: CASSIGRGNQPQHF.

This clone was observed a handful of times. Additional DNA sequences in this sample encode the identical CDR3. The chain combines TRBV12-5 with TRBJ2-7; 7 positions agree with TRBD1. CDR1 and CDR2 from the germline V gene are LGHNT and FRNRAP. There are 13 residues in the CDR3. Trimming at V came to 3 bases and at J to 3 bases, leaving 2 bases not matched to a gene. CDR3 coding DNA: TGTGCTAGTGGTTTAGACAGGGACTACGAGCAGTACTTC. This translates into CASGLDRDYEQYF.

The V call is TRBV5-6, the J call TRBJ2-5; TRBD2 might be the D (5 bases). V was clipped by 1 base and J by 5 bases, with 9 bases between them. Germline V gives CDR1 SGHDT, CDR2 YYEEEE. CDR3 length: 13 amino acids. CDR3 in amino acids: CASSLSSWETQYF. The CDR3 bases are TGTGCCAGCAGCTTGTCTAGCTGGGAGACCCAGTACTTC.

This chain links TRBV19 with TRBJ1-1; maybe TRBD1 (6 bases). Germline V gene sequence: CDR1 LNHDA, CDR2 SQIVND (reference sequence). The CDR3 extends over 13 amino acids. The V end was cut by 6 bases, the J end by 3 bases, with 11 bases between. The CDR3 region has the DNA TGTGCCAGTAGCGACAGGACCCACACTGAAGCTTTCTTT. Amino acid sequence: CASSDRTHTEAFF.